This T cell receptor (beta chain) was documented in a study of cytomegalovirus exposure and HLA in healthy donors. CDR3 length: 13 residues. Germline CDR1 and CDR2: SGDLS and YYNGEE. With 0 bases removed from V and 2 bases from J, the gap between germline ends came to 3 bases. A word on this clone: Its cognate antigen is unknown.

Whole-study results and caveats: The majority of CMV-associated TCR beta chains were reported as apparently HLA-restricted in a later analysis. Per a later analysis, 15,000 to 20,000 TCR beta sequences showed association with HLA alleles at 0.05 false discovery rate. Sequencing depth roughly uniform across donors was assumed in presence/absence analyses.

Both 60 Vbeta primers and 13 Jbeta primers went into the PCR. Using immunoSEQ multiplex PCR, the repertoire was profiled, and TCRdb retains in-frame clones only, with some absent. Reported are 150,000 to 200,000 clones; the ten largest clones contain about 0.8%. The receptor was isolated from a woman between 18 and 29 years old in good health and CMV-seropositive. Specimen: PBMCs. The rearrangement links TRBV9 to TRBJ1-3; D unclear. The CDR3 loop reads CASSVAPGNTIYF. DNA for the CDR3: TGTGCCAGCAGCGTAGCTCCTGGAAACACCATATATTTT.